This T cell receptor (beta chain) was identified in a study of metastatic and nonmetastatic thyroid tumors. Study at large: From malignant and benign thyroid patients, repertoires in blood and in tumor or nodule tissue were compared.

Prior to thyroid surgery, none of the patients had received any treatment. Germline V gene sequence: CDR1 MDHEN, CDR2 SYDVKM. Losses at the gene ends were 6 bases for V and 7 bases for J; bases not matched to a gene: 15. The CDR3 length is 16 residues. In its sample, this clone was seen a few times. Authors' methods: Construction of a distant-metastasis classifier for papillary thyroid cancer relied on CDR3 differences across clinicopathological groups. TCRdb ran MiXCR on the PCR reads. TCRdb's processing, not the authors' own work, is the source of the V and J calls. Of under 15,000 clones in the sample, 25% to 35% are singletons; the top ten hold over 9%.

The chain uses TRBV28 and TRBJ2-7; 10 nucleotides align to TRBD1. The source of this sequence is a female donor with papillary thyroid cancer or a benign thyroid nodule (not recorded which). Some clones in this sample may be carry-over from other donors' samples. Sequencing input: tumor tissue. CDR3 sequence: CASSRCVRQGAREQYF. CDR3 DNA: TGTGCCAGCAGCCGCTGTGTCAGACAGGGGGCGCGAGAGCAGTACTTC. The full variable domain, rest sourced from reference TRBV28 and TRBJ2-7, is DVKVTQSSRYLVKRTGEKVFLECVQDMDHENMFWYRQDPGLGLRLIYFSYDVKMKEKGDIPEGYSVSREKKERFSLILESASTNQTSMYLCASSRCVRQGAREQYFGPGTRLTVT.